Listed below are T cell receptor beta chains from one sample, sequenced in a study of tumor-infiltrating lymphocytes in oesophageal squamous cell carcinoma. Via MiXCR, TCRdb re-called the PCR reads, giving one row per CDR3 protein. The table has approximately 11,000 distinct CDR3 sequences, less than 65% seen once. The sequenced material came from esophageal tumor tissue. These receptors originate from a male donor with esophageal squamous cell carcinoma. Both conserved end residues are part of each CDR3. Fields, in order: D gene, clone size, J gene, V gene, CDR3 protein, CDR3 DNA. The D gene is left open where the match is weak. Expanded clones are given a class, and other clones once, few, many or no size at all.

TRBD1,.,TRBJ2-5,TRBV6-2/TRBV6-3,CASKGQGAGETQYF,TGTGCCAGCAAGGGGCAGGGGGCTGGAGAGACCCAGTACTTC
TRBD1,.,TRBJ2-1,TRBV7-8,CASSRDRGPGEQFF,TGTGCCAGCAGCCGGGACAGGGGGCCGGGTGAGCAGTTCTTC
TRBD2,.,TRBJ2-1,TRBV6-5,CASSLGGRRSEQFF,TGTGCCAGCAGTTTGGGCGGGAGGAGGAGTGAGCAGTTCTTC
TRBD1,.,TRBJ1-2,TRBV18,CASSRDRDGYTF,TGTGCCAGCTCACGGGACAGGGATGGCTACACCTTC
.,.,TRBJ2-1,TRBV7-6,CASSLALGNEQFF,TGTGCCAGCAGCTTAGCTCTCGGCAATGAGCAGTTCTTC
TRBD2,.,TRBJ2-3,TRBV5-1,CASSLIAGSEAQYF,TGCGCCAGCAGCTTGATAGCGGGATCCGAGGCGCAGTATTTT
TRBD1,.,TRBJ1-2,TRBV7-6,CASSFPGQVYGYTF,TGTGCCAGCAGCTTCCCGGGACAGGTTTATGGCTACACCTTC
.,.,TRBJ2-7,TRBV7-3,CASSLQGFGNSPLHF,TGTGCCAGCAGCTTACAGGGATTCGGTAATTCACCCCTCCACTTC
TRBD1,.,TRBJ1-2,TRBV7-2,CASSTRTGSYGYTF,TGTGCCAGCAGCACCCGGACAGGTAGCTATGGCTACACCTTC
TRBD2,.,TRBJ2-7,TRBV7-2,CASSLISAGATYEQYF,TGTGCCAGCAGCTTAATCTCGGCGGGAGCGACTTACGAGCAGTACTTC
.,many,TRBJ2-7,TRBV20-1,CSAQGQGSYEQYF,TGCAGTGCCCAGGGTCAGGGATCCTACGAGCAGTACTTC
.,many,TRBJ1-1,TRBV11-2,CASAQAGVAFF,TGTGCCAGCGCCCAAGCGGGCGTAGCTTTCTTT
.,once,TRBJ2-1,TRBV28,CASSFWSGGGNEQFF,TGTGCCAGCAGTTTTTGGTCAGGGGGGGGGAATGAGCAGTTCTTC
TRBD1,.,TRBJ2-3,TRBV24-1,CATSDRTGEITDTQYF,TGTGCCACCAGTGATCGTACAGGGGAGATCACAGATACGCAGTATTTT
.,.,TRBJ1-1,TRBV7-3,CASSFVPGREAFF,TGTGCCAGCAGCTTCGTCCCGGGACGTGAAGCTTTCTTT
TRBD2,.,TRBJ2-1,TRBV6-8,CASRGGGTRGGGSYNEQFF,TGTGCCAGCAGGGGGGGCGGGACTAGGGGTGGCGGCTCCTACAATGAGCAGTTCTTC
.,.,TRBJ1-6,TRBV12-3/TRBV12-4,CASSLRASPLHF,TGTGCCAGCAGTTTAAGGGCTTCACCCCTCCACTTT
TRBD2,.,TRBJ2-2,TRBV9,CASSPPSGTNTGELFF,TGTGCCAGCAGCCCCCCTAGCGGGACCAACACCGGGGAGCTGTTTTTT
TRBD2,many,TRBJ2-5,TRBV7-9,CASRKTSAQETQYF,TGTGCCAGCAGGAAAACTAGCGCTCAAGAGACCCAGTACTTC
TRBD1,many,TRBJ1-3,TRBV12-3/TRBV12-4,CASRMGGGSSGNTIYF,TGTGCCAGCAGGATGGGAGGGGGCAGCTCTGGAAACACCATATATTTT
.,few,TRBJ1-1,TRBV6-6,CASSYSTGGHEAFF,TGTGCCAGCAGTTACTCGACGGGGGGCCACGAAGCTTTCTTT
.,once,TRBJ1-5,TRBV6-1,CASSEAGNNQPQHF,TGTGCCAGCAGTGAAGCGGGAAACAATCAGCCCCAGCATTTT
.,.,TRBJ2-7,TRBV7-2,CASSLGSGTKPYEQYF,TGTGCCAGCAGCTTAGGAAGCGGGACAAAACCGTACGAGCAGTACTTC
TRBD2,.,TRBJ2-1,TRBV7-6,CASSELAASYNEQFF,TGTGCCAGCAGTGAACTAGCGGCTTCCTACAATGAGCAGTTCTTC
TRBD2,.,TRBJ2-3,TRBV6-8,CASSYHLLGGGGTDTQYF,TGTGCCAGCAGTTACCACCTCCTCGGCGGGGGGGGCACAGATACGCAGTATTTT
.,.,TRBJ2-1,TRBV7-9,CASSLGGVVAYNEQFF,TGTGCCAGCAGCTTAGGAGGGGTAGTGGCCTACAATGAGCAGTTCTTC
TRBD1,.,TRBJ2-1,TRBV24-1,CATSGTTGYGTGAYNEQFF,TGTGCCACCAGTGGGACCACAGGCTACGGGACAGGGGCCTACAATGAGCAGTTCTTC
.,.,TRBJ2-3,TRBV7-2,CASSPTLSEQYF,TGTGCCAGCAGCCCCACACTCTCCGAGCAGTACTTT
.,.,TRBJ1-2,TRBV12-3/TRBV12-4,CASSTGEGNYGYTF,TGTGCCAGCAGTACCGGGGAGGGAAACTATGGCTACACCTTC
TRBD2,.,TRBJ2-3,TRBV12-3/TRBV12-4,CASSFLRTSIPDTQYF,TGTGCCAGCAGTTTCTTACGGACTAGCATTCCAGATACGCAGTATTTT
TRBD1,many,TRBJ1-6,TRBV5-8,CASNSYTGGNSPLHF,TGTGCCAGCAATTCCTATACAGGGGGTAATTCACCCCTCCACTTT
.,.,TRBJ2-1,TRBV7-3,CASSFERNEQFF,TGTGCCAGCAGCTTTGAACGTAATGAGCAGTTCTTC
TRBD2,.,TRBJ2-3,TRBV7-2,CASSLESVRELSTDTQYF,TGTGCCAGCAGCTTAGAATCGGTGCGGGAGCTTAGCACAGATACGCAGTATTTT
TRBD2,few,TRBJ2-1,TRBV7-2,CASSFFSGTYNEQFF,TGTGCCAGCAGCTTCTTTAGCGGGACCTACAATGAGCAGTTCTTC
TRBD2,many,TRBJ2-7,TRBV2,CASSGTSGRSYEQYF,TGTGCCAGCAGCGGGACTAGCGGGAGATCCTACGAGCAGTACTTC
TRBD2,once,TRBJ2-3,TRBV20-1,CSARDGRGTDTQYF,TGCAGTGCTAGAGACGGGAGGGGGACAGATACGCAGTATTTT
.,.,TRBJ1-1,TRBV7-2,CASSLAPRTTEAFF,TGTGCCAGCAGCTTAGCGCCCCGGACCACTGAAGCTTTCTTT